This TCR beta chain was profiled in a study of shared clonotypes between healthy human individuals. The repertoire was sequenced with immunoSEQ multiplex PCR; TCRdb's copy has only in-frame clones and lacks some. Here the sample spans some 2.1 million clones, 90% to 95% being singletons. The J segment lost 0 bases and the V segment lost 4 bases, leaving 5 bases of the junction unmatched. The CDR3 runs to 15 residues. Germline CDR1 reads SGHRS; CDR2 reads YFSETQ. Material for sequencing was naive CD4+ T cells sorted from blood. As to subset: CD45RA+ positively selected. The rearrangement joins TRBV5-1 to TRBJ1-2; 8 bases fit TRBD1. The source of this sequence is a man in his late teens or twenties in good health. DNA for the CDR3: TGCGCCAGCAGCATCGGACAGGGAGCTAACTATGGCTACACCTTC. Translation gives CASSIGQGANYGYTF.